What follows are 32 T cell receptor beta chains derived from one specimen sequenced in a study of beta chain features in type 1 diabetes. Every isolated RNA sample was fully reverse transcribed, so sequencing captured expressed TCRB transcripts. Data came from immunoSEQ multiplex PCR; TCRdb stores just in-frame clones and leaves some out. The table lists 970,000 or so clones, about a sixth of them singletons. Sequenced sample: naive CD4+ T cells from blood. These TCRs come from a woman in her late teens or twenties in good health.

J is TRBJ2-7 and V is TRBV27; TRBD2 matches at 14 bases. Germline V gene lookup returns CDR1 MNHEY and CDR2 SMNVEV (reference sequence). The V gene end was trimmed by 9 bases and the J gene end by 5 bases; junction bases not matched to a gene: 12. The CDR3 consists of 16 residues. The CDR3 DNA follows: TGTGCCAGAACCGGGACTAGCGGGAGAAGGGAGGACGAGCAGTACTTC. It specifies CARTGTSGRREDEQYF.

The chain links TRBV29-1 to TRBJ2-5; 12 bases align to TRBD2. Trimming cost V 7 bases and J 4 bases; bases outside gene matches: 4. This CDR3 spans 13 amino acids. Looked up from germline, CDR1 is SQVTM and CDR2 is ANQGSEA. CDR3 DNA sequence: TGCAGCGGTGAGGGACTAGCGGGAGAGACCCAGTACTTC. As protein: CSGEGLAGETQYF. The full variable domain, with the rest looked up from reference TRBV29-1 and TRBJ2-5, is SAVISQKPSRDICQRGTSLTIQCQVDSQVTMMFWYRQQPGQSLTLIATANQGSEATYESGFVIDKFPISRPNLTFSTLTVSNMSPEDSSIYLCSGEGLAGETQYFGPGTRLLVL.

J is TRBJ1-2 and V is TRBV14; possible D gene TRBD1, 5 bases. V lost 3 bases and J lost 4, with 9 bases in between. Germline values: CDR1 SGHDN, CDR2 FVKESK. This CDR3 spans 13 amino acids. CDR3 nucleotides: TGTGCCAGCAGCCATGGGACCATCTATGGCTACACCTTC. Its translation is CASSHGTIYGYTF.

This clone showed up just once. V gene TRBV11-2 combines with J gene TRBJ1-1; D perhaps matches TRBD1 (6 bases). Trimming took off 3 bases at V and 4 bases at J, with 12 bases between the two ends. There are 14 residues in the CDR3. Germline V gene data show CDR1 as SGHAT and CDR2 as FQNNGV. Here the CDR3 reads CASSLQGWFTEAFF. Written as DNA, the CDR3 is TGTGCCAGCAGCTTGCAGGGGTGGTTCACTGAAGCTTTCTTT.

The V and J genes are TRBV15 and TRBJ1-3, with TRBD1 matching over 7 bases. This CDR3 has 14 amino acids. Germline CDR1 and CDR2: LNHNV and YYDKDF (reference sequence). The ends lost 0 bases at V and 12 bases at J; junction bases unmatched: 8. CDR3 coding DNA: TGTGCCACCAGCAGAGATCTGGGACAGTATCACATATATTTT. It codes for CATSRDLGQYHIYF.

The V gene is TRBV6-6, the J gene TRBJ2-2, with 7 bases matching TRBD2. There are 13 residues in the CDR3. Germline V gives CDR1 MNHNY, CDR2 SVGAGI (reference sequence). V shed 8 bases and J 1 base; nucleotides not matched to a gene: 1. The CDR3 bases are TGTGCCAGCTTAGCGGGGAACACCGGGGAGCTGTTTTTT. Translated, it gives CASLAGNTGELFF.

This clone was picked up a small number of times. V usage is TRBV28 and J usage is TRBJ2-7; TRBD2 aligns across 9 bases. Germline V gives CDR1 MDHEN, CDR2 SYDVKM. This CDR3 is 14 amino acids long. Losses at the gene ends were 10 bases for V and 4 bases for J; bases not matched to a gene: 11. The CDR3 nucleotides are TGTGCCACCACTATTAGCGGGAGACGATACGAGCAGTACTTC. This gives the protein CATTISGRRYEQYF.

This clone showed up just a few times. The chain combines TRBV7-8 with TRBJ2-1; TRBD1 is a possible D gene (6 bases). Deletions cut 7 bases from V and 5 bases from J, with 15 bases between. The germline gives CDR1 SGHVS, CDR2 FQNEAQ. CDR3 length: 14 amino acids. Here the CDR3 DNA reads TGTGCCAGCACCTACCACAGGGAGAACAATGAGCAGTTCTTC. It encodes CASTYHRENNEQFF.

This clone was recorded a few times. The gene calls are TRBV5-1 and TRBJ2-3; D is unclear. This CDR3 region has 12 residues. Germline values: CDR1 SGHRS, CDR2 YFSETQ. With 4 bases removed from V and 3 bases from J, the gap between germline ends came to 6 bases. This CDR3 reads CASSTNTDTQYF. The CDR3 region has the DNA TGCGCCAGCAGCACAAATACAGATACGCAGTATTTT.

The chain joins TRBV9 to TRBJ2-7, with a possible D match to TRBD1 (5 bases). The V gene lost 0 bases and the J gene lost 0 bases, with 10 bases spanning the gap. The CDR3 covers 15 residues. CDR1 is SGDLS and CDR2 is YYNGEE in the germline V gene. CDR3 sequence: CASSVATVASYEQYF. The CDR3 nucleotides read TGTGCCAGCAGCGTAGCGACAGTCGCCTCCTACGAGCAGTACTTC.

This clone occurred a few times. The junction shows a germline mismatch at one end, possibly a read error. The chain combines TRBV7-8 with TRBJ2-3; no clear D. Germline V gene sequence: CDR1 SGHVS, CDR2 FQNEAQ. The CDR3 is 13 residues long. CDR3 loop: CAGSPLTRNTQYF. The DNA for the CDR3 is TGTGCCGGCAGCCCACTCACCCGTAATACGCAGTATTTT. The full variable domain, in which reference TRBV7-8 and TRBJ2-3 provide the parts outside the CDR3, is GAGVSQSPRYKVAKRGQDVALRCDPISGHVSLFWYQQALGQGPEFLTYFQNEAQLDKSGLPSDRFFAERPEGSVSTLKIQRTQQEDSAVYLCAGSPLTRNTQYFGPGTRLTVL.

This clone was detected a few times. V gene TRBV5-6 combines with J gene TRBJ2-2, with D tentatively TRBD2 (5 bases). V lost 4 bases, J lost 4 bases, and 11 bases lay in between. CDR3 length: 14 amino acids. Germline CDR1 and CDR2: SGHDT and YYEEEE. The CDR3 here is CASSLVRGTGELFF. DNA of the CDR3: TGTGCCAGCAGCCTGGTCCGGGGCACCGGGGAGCTGTTTTTT.

The chain carries TRBV19 and TRBJ2-1; 9 positions agree with TRBD2. The germline gives CDR1 LNHDA, CDR2 SQIVND (reference sequence). After removal of 2 bases from V and 7 bases from J, the junction contained 12 bases not matched to a gene. CDR3 size: 17 residues. This CDR3 is CASSIRAGGLLVNEQFF. In DNA, the CDR3 is TGTGCCAGTAGTATAAGAGCGGGAGGCCTCCTGGTGAATGAGCAGTTCTTC. The complete variable domain, with remaining parts taken from reference TRBV19 and TRBJ2-1, reads DGGITQSPKYLFRKEGQNVTLSCEQNLNHDAMYWYRQDPGQGLRLIYYSQIVNDFQKGDIAEGYSVSREKKESFPLTVTSAQKNPTAFYLCASSIRAGGLLVNEQFFGPGTRLTVL.

The table lists this clone with a few counts. The chain has TRBV7-2 and TRBJ2-1, with unresolved D. V was cut by 2 bases and J by 4 bases, with 6 bases left in between. Germline CDR1 and CDR2: SGHTA and FQGNSA. CDR3 size: 13 residues. The CDR3, as DNA: TGTGCCAGCAGCTTACAGGCGTACAATGAGCAGTTCTTC. Its protein product is CASSLQAYNEQFF.

This clone showed up just a few times. The rearrangement joins TRBV7-2 to TRBJ2-5; D not resolved. The end of the DNA fits TRBJ2-7 better, so the J call may be wrong. CDR1 and CDR2 (germline): SGHTA, FQGNSA. This CDR3 has 12 amino acids. The DNA of the CDR3 is TGTGCCAGCAGCTCTGCGTCCTACGAGCAGTACTTC. This translates into CASSSASYEQYF.

The gene calls are TRBV5-4 and TRBJ1-2, with D unresolved. Trimming shortened V by 5 bases and J by 4 bases, and 18 bases separated the two germline ends. In germline, CDR1 is SGHNT, CDR2 YYREEE (reference sequence). CDR3 length: 15 residues. The CDR3 protein is CASRDTKMNGYGYTF. Written as DNA, the CDR3 is TGTGCCAGCAGAGACACAAAGATGAATGGCTATGGCTACACCTTC.

This clone occurred a few times. CDR3 region: CASNKTPRTETQYF. CDR3 sequence (DNA): TGTGCCAGTAATAAGACTCCAAGAACAGAGACCCAGTACTTC. This chain uses TRBV6-5 with TRBJ2-5, with D hard to call. Germline V gene lookup returns CDR1 MNHEY and CDR2 SVGAGI. The CDR3 extends over 14 amino acids. The V end was cut by 9 bases, the J end by 4 bases, with 18 bases between.

The V call is TRBV11-2, the J call TRBJ1-1; D unresolved. V gave up 5 bases and J gave up 0 bases, with 13 bases separating them. Germline V lookup: CDR1 SGHAT, CDR2 FQNNGV. The length of the CDR3 is 15 residues. The CDR3 DNA sequence: TGTGCCAGCAGCCCCGACGGGTGGATGAACACTGAAGCTTTCTTT. It specifies CASSPDGWMNTEAFF.

In its sample, this clone was seen a few times. The CDR3 loop reads CAISEGGHTGELFF. Written as DNA, the CDR3 is TGTGCCATCAGTGAAGGGGGCCACACCGGGGAGCTGTTTTTT. The chain employs TRBV10-3 and TRBJ2-2, with 7 positions matching TRBD1. Germline values: CDR1 ENHRY, CDR2 SYGVKD. This CDR3 comprises 14 residues. V trimming: 3 bases; J trimming: 3 bases; junction bases outside the gene matches: 1.

The chain is built from TRBV2 and TRBJ1-5, with D possibly TRBD1 on 5 matching bases. The CDR3 runs 15 residues. V was clipped by 6 bases and J by 0 bases, with 12 bases between them. CDR1 and CDR2 from the germline V gene are SNHLY and FYNNEI. DNA of the CDR3: TGTGCCAGCAGCAGAGACAGTTATAGCAATCAGCCCCAGCATTTT. The encoded protein is CASSRDSYSNQPQHF. Full variable domain (outside the CDR3, taken from reference TRBV2 and TRBJ1-5): EPEVTQTPSHQVTQMGQEVILRCVPISNHLYFYWYRQILGQKVEFLVSFYNNEISEKSEIFDDQFSVERPDGSNFTLKIRSTKLEDSAMYFCASSRDSYSNQPQHFGDGTRLSIL.

J is TRBJ2-1 and V is TRBV2; D call uncertain. The length of the CDR3 is 15 residues. Germline lookup yields CDR1 SNHLY and CDR2 FYNNEI. Trimming stripped 6 bases from V and 0 bases from J, with 12 bases between. CDR3 residues: CASSSGRNSYNEQFF. Here the CDR3 DNA reads TGTGCCAGCAGCTCCGGGCGTAACTCCTACAATGAGCAGTTCTTC.

There are a few counts of this clone. The chain links TRBV27 to TRBJ2-3; 10 bases are a match to TRBD2. The CDR3 consists of 15 residues. Trimming cost V 2 bases and J 7 bases; bases outside gene matches: 6. Germline CDR1 is MNHEY and CDR2 is SMNVEV (reference sequence). The CDR3 region is CASSLEREGLNTQYF. CDR3 bases: TGTGCCAGCAGTTTAGAGCGGGAGGGCCTAAATACGCAGTATTTT.

This clone was seen a handful of times. Other DNA variants within this sample encode the same CDR3. This chain uses TRBV27 with TRBJ2-5; D is unclear. Germline V lookup: CDR1 MNHEY, CDR2 SMNVEV (reference sequence). V shed 3 bases and J shed 4 bases, with 6 bases lying between them. The CDR3 length is 12 residues. The DNA of the CDR3 is TGTGCCAGCAGTTTCCCCGGAGAGACCCAGTACTTC. Translating gives CASSFPGETQYF.

The chain uses TRBV4-3 and TRBJ2-1; D unclear. Germline values: CDR1 LGHNA, CDR2 YSLEER. This CDR3 is 15 amino acids long. V dropped 0 bases and J dropped 4 bases, with 10 bases sitting between them. CDR3 sequence: CASSQEGWGYNEQFF. The CDR3 nucleotides read TGCGCCAGCAGCCAAGAGGGTTGGGGATACAATGAGCAGTTCTTC.

The CDR3 spells CASSLGDRGYVGTQYF. The CDR3 nucleotides read TGTGCCAGCAGCTTGGGGGACAGGGGGTACGTGGGGACCCAGTACTTC. The chain is built from TRBV5-4 and TRBJ2-5, with 11 bases that match TRBD1. J was trimmed by 7 bases and V by 0 bases; bases with no gene match: 8. Germline CDR1 and CDR2: SGHNT and YYREEE (reference sequence). CDR3 length: 16 residues.

The V call is TRBV5-1, the J call TRBJ2-5; 8 positions match TRBD1. CDR1 and CDR2 from the germline V gene are SGHRS and YFSETQ. V was clipped by 0 bases and J by 4 bases; unmatched bases: 5. The length of the CDR3 is 15 residues. CDR3 nucleotide sequence: TGCGCCAGCAGCTTGGTTCAGGGGGCAGGAGAGACCCAGTACTTC. Its translation: CASSLVQGAGETQYF. Using reference TRBV5-1 and TRBJ2-5 for the parts outside the CDR3, the full variable domain is KAGVTQTPRYLIKTRGQQVTLSCSPISGHRSVSWYQQTPGQGLQFLFEYFSETQRNKGNFPGRFSGRQFSNSRSEMNVSTLELGDSALYLCASSLVQGAGETQYFGPGTRLLVL.

This clone was counted only a few times. The V gene is TRBV7-9, the J gene TRBJ2-3; 10 nucleotides line up with TRBD2. With V trimmed by 1 base and J by 6 bases, 7 bases remained unmatched. Germline CDR1 and CDR2: SEHNR and FQNEAQ (reference sequence). The CDR3 sequence is 16 residues long. CDR3 bases: TGTGCCAGCAGCTTAGTGAATAGCGGGAGGAAGGATACGCAGTATTTT. Protein sequence: CASSLVNSGRKDTQYF.

This clone was detected a few times. The chain is built from TRBV19 and TRBJ2-1, with D possibly being TRBD2 (6 bases). Trimming took off 4 bases at V and 12 bases at J, with 16 bases between the two ends. The CDR3 runs 13 residues. Germline values: CDR1 LNHDA, CDR2 SQIVND (reference sequence). CDR3 sequence: CASSTRDLGGQFF. CDR3 bases: TGTGCCAGTAGTACTCGGGACCTGGGGGGGCAGTTCTTC.

CDR3 sequence (DNA): TGTGCCAGCAGCCTGGCGTTCTCTGGGGCCAACGTCCTGACTTTC. This translates into CASSLAFSGANVLTF. The rearrangement uses TRBV7-2 and TRBJ2-6; no definite D call. V was clipped by 5 bases and J by 0 bases, with 8 bases between them. CDR3 length equals 15 residues. Germline loops: CDR1 SGHTA, CDR2 FQGNSA.

This chain connects TRBV18 to TRBJ2-4, with 7 bases identical to TRBD1. The germline V gene encodes CDR1 KGHSH and CDR2 LQKENI. The V segment lost 10 bases and the J segment 2 bases; nucleotides outside the gene matches: 8. This CDR3 contains 14 residues. CDR3 in amino acids: CATSGTASKNIQYF. CDR3 DNA: TGTGCCACCTCCGGGACAGCTTCCAAAAACATTCAGTACTTC.

The table lists this clone with a few counts. Additional DNA sequences in this sample encode the identical CDR3. The chain uses TRBV2 and TRBJ2-3; unclear D gene. Germline-derived CDR1 and CDR2 are SNHLY and FYNNEI. V was cut by 4 bases and J by 6 bases, with 2 bases left in between. The CDR3 loop spans 10 amino acids. The CDR3 protein is CASSVDTQYF. CDR3 sequence (DNA): TGTGCCAGCAGTGTTGATACGCAGTATTTT.

This clone has just a few counts. This chain connects TRBV9 to TRBJ2-5; TRBD2 matches 13 bases. The trim removed 4 bases at V and 3 bases at J, leaving 6 bases unmatched. Per germline, CDR1 SGDLS and CDR2 YYNGEE. The CDR3 extends over 16 amino acids. The CDR3 sequence is CASSSRGTSGEETQYF. Here the CDR3 DNA reads TGTGCCAGCAGCTCGAGAGGGACTAGCGGGGAAGAGACCCAGTACTTC.